The 3 T cell receptor beta chains below come from one sample, sequenced in a study of graft-versus-host responses after intestinal transplantation. Data came from immunoSEQ multiplex PCR; TCRdb stores just in-frame clones and leaves some out. The sample contains around 54,000 clones, 91% of which appear only once. The sequencing here drew on PBMCs, taken nearly 670 days after intestinal transplant. All receptors derive from a human patient who received an intestinal transplant, so some T cells may come from the graft donor.

The chain recombines TRBV30 with TRBJ1-2; D remains unclear. The CDR3 covers 9 residues. Per germline, CDR1 GTSNPN and CDR2 SVGIG (reference sequence). V was pared by 4 bases and J by 7 bases, with 4 bases between. This CDR3 reads CAWTGGYTF. For the CDR3, the DNA is TGTGCCTGGACAGGTGGCTACACCTTC.

The CDR3 DNA sequence: TGTGCCAGCACCCTGAGGGGCGGGGGGAACTATGGCTACACCTTC. It encodes CASTLRGGGNYGYTF. V and J are TRBV6-1 and TRBJ1-2; maybe TRBD1 (5 bases). Germline loops: CDR1 MNHNS, CDR2 SASEGT. There are 15 residues in the CDR3. V was clipped by 7 bases and J by 2 bases, with 17 bases between them.

This sequence joins TRBV5-5 and TRBJ2-5; D tentatively fits TRBD1 or TRBD2 (5 bases each). The CDR3 consists of 14 residues. Germline V gene sequence: CDR1 SGHKS, CDR2 YYEKEE (reference sequence). Trimming removed 1 base from V and 4 bases from J, with 11 bases in between. The CDR3: CASSLFVGRETQYF. DNA for the CDR3: TGTGCCAGCAGCTTGTTCGTGGGACGAGAGACCCAGTACTTC. Filled out from reference TRBV5-5 and TRBJ2-5, the complete variable domain reads DAGVTQSPTHLIKTRGQQVTLRCSPISGHKSVSWYQQVLGQGPQFIFQYYEKEERGRGNFPDRFSARQFPNYSSELNVNALLLGDSALYLCASSLFVGRETQYFGPGTRLLVL.